The 19 T cell receptor beta chains reported below all come from one sample, sequenced in a study of T cells after yellow fever vaccination. TCRdb reanalysed the 5' RACE reads using MiXCR and keeps one entry per CDR3 protein. The profile shows over 200,000 distinct CDR3 sequences, approximately 6.8% of them singletons. The specimen comprised CD4+ T cells sorted from PBMCs, sampled on the day of the yellow fever booster vaccination. Source of these receptors: a man between 25 and 39 years old who received the YFV17D yellow fever vaccine.

The chain uses TRBV11-3 and TRBJ2-2, with a tentative D call TRBD1 (6 bases). The CDR3 contains 17 residues. The V gene's germline CDR1 is SGHNT and CDR2 YENEEA. Trimming stripped 5 bases from V and 3 bases from J, with 19 bases between. CDR3 in amino acids: CASSQASWDTYTGELFF. DNA of the CDR3: TGTGCCAGCAGCCAGGCCTCTTGGGACACCTACACCGGGGAGCTGTTTTTT.

There are a few counts of this clonotype. This chain links TRBV28 with TRBJ2-7; 9 bases line up with TRBD2. With V trimmed by 3 bases and J by 4 bases, 7 bases remained unmatched. CDR1 and CDR2 from the germline V gene are MDHEN and SYDVKM. This CDR3 has 15 amino acids. The CDR3 DNA follows: TGTGCCAGCAGTTTCCGGACTAGCGACTATTACGAGCAGTACTTC. It codes for CASSFRTSDYYEQYF.

The chain employs TRBV7-3 and TRBJ2-4, with 10 positions matching TRBD2. The germline CDR1 and CDR2 sequences are SGHTA and FQGTGA. V dropped 5 bases and J dropped 5; count of bases not matched to a gene: 6. CDR3 size: 15 residues. The CDR3 is CASSQTGLAENIQYF. The DNA for the CDR3 is TGTGCCAGCAGCCAAACCGGACTAGCGGAAAACATTCAGTACTTC.

The sample holds many counts of this clonotype. This CDR3 is CASKESGKYNEQFF. CDR3 nucleotide sequence: TGTGCCAGTAAGGAAAGCGGAAAGTACAATGAGCAGTTCTTC. J is TRBJ2-1 and V is TRBV19; perhaps TRBD2 as D (5 bases). CDR1 and CDR2 from the germline V gene are LNHDA and SQIVND (reference sequence). Trimming removed 7 bases from V and 4 bases from J, with 14 bases in between. CDR3 length equals 14 residues.

In its sample, this clonotype is medium-sized. This chain joins TRBV5-1 and TRBJ2-2; D is possibly TRBD1 (6 bases). The CDR3 sequence is 15 residues long. Trimming removed 0 bases at V and 3 bases at J, with 9 bases between. Germline loops: CDR1 SGHRS, CDR2 YFSETQ. CDR3 region: CASSLVGGDTGELFF. The DNA for the CDR3 is TGCGCCAGCAGCTTGGTTGGGGGCGACACCGGGGAGCTGTTTTTT.

This chain uses TRBV4-1 with TRBJ2-1; D remains ambiguous. The CDR3 loop spans 18 amino acids. Germline V lookup: CDR1 MGHRA, CDR2 YSYEKL. V dropped 2 bases and J dropped 0 bases, with 17 bases sitting between them. The chain's CDR3 is CASSQSRAGLLSYNEQFF. DNA of the CDR3: TGCGCCAGCAGCCAATCCCGAGCCGGGCTCCTCTCCTACAATGAGCAGTTCTTC.

This chain uses TRBV12-3 or TRBV12-4 with TRBJ2-7; D is unresolved. Trimming stripped 3 bases from V and 4 bases from J, with 4 bases between. This CDR3 region has 11 residues. The CDR3 DNA reads TGTGCCAGCAGTTTTATGTACGAGCAGTACTTC. Translated, it gives CASSFMYEQYF.

The chain uses TRBV3-1 and TRBJ2-2, with D possibly TRBD1 on 5 matching bases. Germline values: CDR1 LGHDT, CDR2 YNNKEL (reference sequence). The CDR3 contains 13 residues. V lost 4 bases and J 7 bases, leaving 10 bases between the germline ends. The CDR3 protein is CASSPMTVGELFF. CDR3 in DNA: TGTGCCAGCAGCCCCATGACAGTCGGGGAGCTGTTTTTT. The full variable domain, with the rest looked up from reference TRBV3-1 and TRBJ2-2, is DTAVSQTPKYLVTQMGNDKSIKCEQNLGHDTMYWYKQDSKKFLKIMFSYNNKELIINETVPNRFSPKSPDKAHLNLHINSLELGDSAVYFCASSPMTVGELFFGEGSRLTVL.

In its sample, this clonotype was seen many times. The rearrangement uses TRBV12-3 or TRBV12-4 and TRBJ2-1, with TRBD2 as a possible D gene (5 bases). V was clipped by 5 bases and J by 16 bases, with 27 bases between them. The CDR3 has 15 residues. The CDR3 protein is CASSPLGRGPEKGFF. DNA of the CDR3: TGTGCCAGCAGTCCCCTTGGCCGCGGGCCAGAAAAAGGATTCTTC.

This clonotype was observed a few times. This sequence joins TRBV7-8 and TRBJ1-1; 7 bases map to TRBD1. The CDR3 length is 13 residues. Germline V lookup: CDR1 SGHVS, CDR2 FQNEAQ. V was pared by 4 bases and J by 6 bases, with 5 bases of the junction left unmatched. CDR3 protein: CASSSRDRAEAFF. CDR3 coding DNA: TGTGCCAGCAGCTCAAGAGACAGGGCTGAAGCTTTCTTT.

This clonotype was observed a few times. The V and J genes are TRBV5-4 and TRBJ2-3; TRBD2 aligns across 8 bases. CDR3 length: 15 amino acids. The germline gives CDR1 SGHNT, CDR2 YYREEE (reference sequence). The trim removed 4 bases at V and 2 bases at J, leaving 6 bases unmatched. CDR3 sequence reads: CASSNSGDVTDTQYF. For the CDR3, the DNA is TGTGCCAGCAGCAATAGCGGGGATGTCACAGATACGCAGTATTTT.

In its sample, this clonotype was seen a few times. The chain uses TRBV15 and TRBJ2-7; D unresolved. V lost 0 bases to trimming and J lost 2 bases, with 11 bases between them. Germline values: CDR1 LNHNV, CDR2 YYDKDF (reference sequence). This CDR3 has 15 residues. CDR3 in DNA: TGTGCCACCAGCAGAGATTCGCGGAACCCCTACGAGCAGTACTTC. The encoded protein is CATSRDSRNPYEQYF.

There are a few counts of this clonotype. CDR3 residues: CSARDYGQGAADTQYF. CDR3 coding DNA: TGCAGTGCTAGAGATTATGGACAGGGGGCCGCAGATACGCAGTATTTT. V is TRBV20-1 and J is TRBJ2-3; 11 bases match TRBD1. V trimming: 0 bases; J trimming: 4 bases; junction bases outside the gene matches: 6. The CDR3 extends over 16 amino acids. Germline V gene data show CDR1 as DFQATT and CDR2 as SNEGSKA (reference sequence).

This clonotype has ten or more counts. The chain is built from TRBV5-6 and TRBJ1-1; D ambiguous. This CDR3 contains 11 residues. With 4 bases removed from V and 9 bases from J, the gap between germline ends came to 10 bases. The germline V gene encodes CDR1 SGHDT and CDR2 YYEEEE. The CDR3 protein is CASSEQGQAFF. The CDR3 DNA follows: TGTGCCAGCAGCGAACAAGGGCAAGCTTTCTTT.

The J gene is TRBJ2-3, the V gene TRBV7-2; 9 bases are shared with TRBD2. Germline lookup yields CDR1 SGHTA and CDR2 FQGNSA. V lost 4 bases to trimming and J lost 0 bases; unmatched junction nucleotides: 5. This CDR3 comprises 16 residues. CDR3 nucleotides: TGTGCCAGCAGCTGGCAGACTAGCGGTAGCACAGATACGCAGTATTTT. Its protein is CASSWQTSGSTDTQYF.

The rearrangement joins TRBV2 to TRBJ2-1, with D maybe TRBD2 (6 bases). Trimming stripped 1 base from V and 9 bases from J, with 16 bases between. The germline V gene encodes CDR1 SNHLY and CDR2 FYNNEI. This CDR3 spans 15 amino acids. The CDR3: CASSEGRRGAAEQFF. CDR3 coding DNA: TGTGCCAGCAGTGAAGGCCGCCGCGGGGCGGCTGAGCAGTTCTTC.

This clonotype was counted at least ten times. V and J are TRBV3-1 and TRBJ2-1, with 12 bases identical to TRBD2. Germline assignment: CDR1 LGHDT and CDR2 YNNKEL (reference sequence). CDR3 length: 17 amino acids. The ends lost 4 bases at V and 8 bases at J; junction bases unmatched: 12. The CDR3 spells CASSRRTLAGGRDEQFF. The CDR3 bases are TGTGCCAGCAGCCGCCGGACGCTAGCGGGAGGGAGGGATGAGCAGTTCTTC.

This clonotype was recorded at least ten times. CDR3 amino acids: CSARPWNTEAFF. In DNA, the CDR3 is TGCAGTGCTAGACCCTGGAACACTGAAGCTTTCTTT. The chain links TRBV20-1 to TRBJ1-1; unclear D gene. Looked up from germline, CDR1 is DFQATT and CDR2 is SNEGSKA (reference sequence). CDR3 length equals 12 residues. V lost 2 bases and J 1 base, leaving 5 bases between the germline ends.

This clonotype was observed at least ten times. The V call is TRBV20-1, the J call TRBJ1-2; possible D gene TRBD1, 5 bases. The CDR3 totals 13 residues. Trimming took 1 base from V and 3 from J, leaving 9 bases between them. Germline V gene sequence: CDR1 DFQATT, CDR2 SNEGSKA (reference sequence). This CDR3 is CSARGDGYYGYTF. CDR3 DNA: TGCAGTGCTAGAGGGGACGGATACTATGGCTACACCTTC.